The rows below give T cell receptor beta chains drawn from one sample of a study of cytomegalovirus exposure and HLA in healthy donors. Method: immunoSEQ multiplex PCR; TCRdb's copy keeps in-frame clones and lacks some. The sample shows about 160,000 clones, 78% of them seen only once. The sample taken for sequencing was PBMCs. Receptors originate from a woman aged 40 to 49 in good health and CMV-seronegative. The CDR3 runs from the conserved cysteine through the conserved F or W. The order of the fields is J gene, V gene, CDR3 protein.

TRBJ1-1 | TRBV28 | CASSFPGGRGTEAFF
TRBJ2-7 | TRBV6-1 | CASSDQGFARAEQYF
TRBJ1-5 | TRBV6-1 | CASSEKGGVNQPQHF
TRBJ1-1 | TRBV5-6 | CASSLPEPGTEAFF
TRBJ2-7 | TRBV18 | CASSPPSTGWSYEQYF
TRBJ1-5 | TRBV2 | CASRGTVDSQPQHF
TRBJ2-2 | TRBV19 | CASNRNTGELFF
TRBJ1-1 | TRBV7-8 | CASSPGLGLTAFF
TRBJ2-5 | TRBV12-5 | CASGLVLTGGLETQYF
- | TRBV5-1 | CASSLAQGRLADEQYF
TRBJ2-7 | TRBV28 | CASSPRWARTSGGAYEQYF
TRBJ1-2 | TRBV5-1 | CASSLEGVRTGNGYTF
TRBJ2-4 | TRBV11-2 | CASSLGVWGESIQYF
TRBJ2-5 | TRBV5-1 | CASSLATARTTRQYF
TRBJ1-1 | TRBV5-1 | CASSRRDYTEAFF
TRBJ1-2 | TRBV28 | CASSLDRDLGYTF
TRBJ2-5 | TRBV5-1 | CASSWGRETRIETQYF
TRBJ2-3 | TRBV5-1 | CASRWTSGGTDTQYF
TRBJ2-5 | TRBV19 | CASSMGGSGTQYF
TRBJ2-3 | TRBV7-2 | CASSPSRATDTQYF
TRBJ2-1 | TRBV29-1 | CSVELLRGLEQFF
TRBJ1-2 | TRBV27 | CASSLFPQGGYTF
TRBJ2-5 | TRBV4-1 | CASSPGPGQGGETQYF
TRBJ1-4 | TRBV25-1 | CASSEYDRGKHEKLFF
TRBJ1-3 | TRBV2 | CASSEDRVNTIYF